This TCR beta chain was identified in a study of CD8+ T cells in alopecia areata. Extraction of RNA preceded its reverse transcription into cDNA, which served as the sequencing template. The assay was immunoSEQ multiplex PCR, and TCRdb's table has in-frame clones only and misses some. The table records nearly 200,000 clones, 58% of them present only once. The treatment was: oral pan-JAK inhibitor, 5-10 mg twice daily. Study conclusions and caveats: Scalp clonality and expanded CD8+ clones among the top 100 fell significantly with tofacitinib.

Notes on this clone: Its antigen is currently unknown.

V was pared by 1 base and J by 4 bases, with 2 bases of the junction left unmatched. The germline V gene encodes CDR1 SNHLY and CDR2 FYNNEI. CDR3 length: 14 amino acids. The J gene is TRBJ2-5, the V gene TRBV2, with 8 bases identical to TRBD2. The TCR originated in a human donor with alopecia areata. The sequencing here drew on CD4+ T cells sorted from blood, taken at week 24, from a patient treated with tofacitinib. CDR3 DNA: TGTGCCAGCAGTGAAGTAAGCGGGAGAGAGACCCAGTACTTC. Protein: CASSEVSGRETQYF.